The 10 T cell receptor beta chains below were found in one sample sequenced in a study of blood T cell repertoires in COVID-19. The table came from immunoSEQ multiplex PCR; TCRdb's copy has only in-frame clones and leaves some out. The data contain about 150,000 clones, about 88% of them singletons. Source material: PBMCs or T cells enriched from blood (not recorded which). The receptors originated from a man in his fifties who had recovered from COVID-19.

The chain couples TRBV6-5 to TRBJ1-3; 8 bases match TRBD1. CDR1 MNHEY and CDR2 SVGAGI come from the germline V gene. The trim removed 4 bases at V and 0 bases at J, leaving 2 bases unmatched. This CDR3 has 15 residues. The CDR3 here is CASSLDRGSGNTIYF. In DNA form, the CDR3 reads TGTGCCAGCAGTTTAGACAGGGGCTCTGGAAACACCATATATTTT.

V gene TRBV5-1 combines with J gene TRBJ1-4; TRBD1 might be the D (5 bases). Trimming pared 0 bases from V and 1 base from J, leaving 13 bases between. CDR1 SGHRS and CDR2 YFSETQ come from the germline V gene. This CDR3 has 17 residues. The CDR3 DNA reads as TGCGCCAGCAGCTTGGACGGGGGGGTTGGAACTAATGAAAAACTGTTTTTT. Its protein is CASSLDGGVGTNEKLFF. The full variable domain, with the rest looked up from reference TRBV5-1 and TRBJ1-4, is KAGVTQTPRYLIKTRGQQVTLSCSPISGHRSVSWYQQTPGQGLQFLFEYFSETQRNKGNFPGRFSGRQFSNSRSEMNVSTLELGDSALYLCASSLDGGVGTNEKLFFGSGTQLSVL.

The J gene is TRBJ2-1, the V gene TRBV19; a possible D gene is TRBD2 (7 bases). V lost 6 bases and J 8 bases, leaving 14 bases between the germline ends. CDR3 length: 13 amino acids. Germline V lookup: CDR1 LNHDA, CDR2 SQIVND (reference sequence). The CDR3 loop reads CASSSGGIYEQFF. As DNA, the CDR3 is TGTGCCAGTAGCTCGGGGGGCATCTATGAGCAGTTCTTC.

The CDR3 is CASSQRLKTDNEQFF. Here the CDR3 DNA reads TGCGCCAGCAGCCAGAGACTTAAAACCGACAATGAGCAGTTCTTC. This sequence joins TRBV4-1 and TRBJ2-1, with D uncertain. V was trimmed by 3 bases and J by 5 bases, leaving 14 bases between them. The CDR3 is 15 residues long. CDR1 is MGHRA and CDR2 is YSYEKL in the germline V gene.

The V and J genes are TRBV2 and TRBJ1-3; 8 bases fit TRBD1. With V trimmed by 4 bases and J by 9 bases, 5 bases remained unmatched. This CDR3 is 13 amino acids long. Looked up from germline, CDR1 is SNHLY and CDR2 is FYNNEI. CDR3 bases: TGTGCCAGCAGTGGGACAGGGAGTGTCACCATATATTTT. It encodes CASSGTGSVTIYF.

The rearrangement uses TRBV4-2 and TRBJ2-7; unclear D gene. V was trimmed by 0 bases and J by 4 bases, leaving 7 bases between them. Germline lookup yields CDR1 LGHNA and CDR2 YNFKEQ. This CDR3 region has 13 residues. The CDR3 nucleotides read TGTGCCAGCAGCCAAGAGCGAGCTTACGAGCAGTACTTC. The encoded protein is CASSQERAYEQYF.

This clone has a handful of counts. The CDR3 region has the DNA TGTGCCAGCAGTTTAGGGGGCCTCAATCAGCCCCAGCATTTT. Translating it yields CASSLGGLNQPQHF. J is TRBJ1-5 and V is TRBV27; weak D call: TRBD1 (6 bases). V was clipped by 2 bases and J by 3 bases, with 8 bases between them. CDR1 and CDR2 from the germline V gene are MNHEY and SMNVEV (reference sequence). This CDR3 is 14 amino acids long.

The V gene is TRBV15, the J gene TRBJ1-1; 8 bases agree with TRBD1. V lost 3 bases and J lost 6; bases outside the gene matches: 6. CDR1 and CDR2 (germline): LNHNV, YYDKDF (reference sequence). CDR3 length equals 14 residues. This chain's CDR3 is CATSSRQGSPEAFF. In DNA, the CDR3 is TGTGCCACCAGCAGTCGACAGGGGAGCCCTGAAGCTTTCTTT. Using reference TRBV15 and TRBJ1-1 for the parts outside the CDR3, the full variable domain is DAMVIQNPRYQVTQFGKPVTLSCSQTLNHNVMYWYQQKSSQAPKLLFHYYDKDFNNEADTPDNFQSRRPNTSFCFLDIRSPGLGDTAMYLCATSSRQGSPEAFFGQGTRLTVV.

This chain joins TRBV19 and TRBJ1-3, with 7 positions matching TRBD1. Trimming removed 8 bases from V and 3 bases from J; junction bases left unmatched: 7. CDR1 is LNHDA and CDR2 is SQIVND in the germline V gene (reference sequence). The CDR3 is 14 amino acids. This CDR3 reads CASAETGSGNTIYF. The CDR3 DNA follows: TGTGCCAGTGCGGAGACAGGGAGTGGAAACACCATATATTTT.

For the CDR3, the DNA is TGTGCCAGCACCTTCGTACCCACAGGGGCGATAGGGGATGAGCAGTTCTTC. Protein sequence: CASTFVPTGAIGDEQFF. The gene calls are TRBV5-5 and TRBJ2-1; 7 nucleotides align to TRBD1. Germline V lookup: CDR1 SGHKS, CDR2 YYEKEE (reference sequence). The CDR3 loop spans 17 amino acids. Trimming at V came to 6 bases and at J to 8 bases, leaving 20 bases not matched to a gene.